The 29 T cell receptor beta chains below come from one sample, sequenced in a study of T-cell reconstitution after alpha-beta-depleted transplantation in children. TCRbeta library preparation incorporated unique molecular identifiers. TCRdb fed the PCR reads into MiXCR, producing one record per CDR3 protein. The table lists tens of thousands of distinct CDR3 sequences, approximately 46% of them singletons, with 98% in the top ten. Source: PBMCs, mostly from graft donor cells, taken 360 days after TCRalphabeta/CD19-depleted stem cell transplant. The receptors stem from a male patient aged 10 to 17 who had a stem cell transplant for acute lymphoblastic leukemia, so the T cells may come from the graft donor.

For this clonotype: This may come from a read error, since a much larger clone is one base off. V is TRBV20-1 and J is TRBJ2-5; a possible D gene is TRBD1 (5 bases). The CDR3 runs to 15 residues. V was pared by 4 bases and J by 6 bases, with 21 bases between. Germline assignment: CDR1 DFQATT and CDR2 SNEGSKA (reference sequence). The DNA of the CDR3 is TGCAGTGCTAAGTTCTCCGACAGTGGGCTGAAGACCCAGTACTTC. It codes for CSAKFSDSGLKTQYF.

This clonotype was detected ten times or more. The chain has TRBV7-9 and TRBJ2-7, with 7 bases matching TRBD1. CDR3 size: 16 residues. CDR1 and CDR2 (germline): SEHNR, FQNEAQ (reference sequence). Losses at the gene ends were 5 bases for V and 5 bases for J; bases not matched to a gene: 15. The CDR3 DNA follows: TGTGCCAGCAGCACAGCAACAGGGGAAGGTCTCGACGAGCAGTACTTC. Amino acid sequence: CASSTATGEGLDEQYF.

The rearrangement links TRBV29-1 to TRBJ2-7; 7 nucleotides agree with TRBD2. The CDR3 is made up of 13 amino acids. V dropped 3 bases and J dropped 4; count of bases not matched to a gene: 6. CDR1 is SQVTM, CDR2 ANQGSEA, per germline. Written as DNA, the CDR3 is TGCAGCGTTGATGTGGGAGGGGAATACGAGCAGTACTTC. Protein product: CSVDVGGEYEQYF.

The chain couples TRBV5-1 to TRBJ2-7; no reliable D call. This CDR3 is 13 amino acids long. Trimming stripped 4 bases from V and 2 bases from J, with 10 bases between. Looked up from germline, CDR1 is SGHRS and CDR2 is YFSETQ. The CDR3 bases are TGCGCCAGCAGCCTCGAGAGAACCTACGAGCAGTACTTC. Residues: CASSLERTYEQYF.

Comment on this clonotype: One junction end does not reproduce the germline sequence, and a read error may be involved. This rearrangement joins TRBV7-2 to TRBJ2-3; TRBD2 agrees at 11 bases. The length of the CDR3 is 15 residues. Germline V gives CDR1 SGHTA, CDR2 FQGNSA. This chain's CDR3 is CASSIAGGPADTQYF. The CDR3 region has the DNA TGTGCCAGCAGCATAGCGGGGGGGCCGGCAGATACGCAGTATTTT.

This clonotype was found a few times. The chain couples TRBV7-9 to TRBJ1-1; D remains ambiguous. Germline lookup yields CDR1 SEHNR and CDR2 FQNEAQ (reference sequence). The V and J ends lost 2 bases and 9 bases respectively, with 7 bases between them. The CDR3 consists of 11 residues. CDR3: CASSLIPKAFF. In DNA, the CDR3 is TGTGCCAGCAGCTTAATTCCGAAAGCTTTCTTT.

This clonotype was seen a handful of times. V and J are TRBV18 and TRBJ2-5; perhaps D is TRBD1 or TRBD2 (5 bases each). The V gene's germline CDR1 is KGHSH and CDR2 LQKENI. The CDR3 is made up of 15 amino acids. V was pared by 3 bases and J by 2 bases, with 13 bases between. The CDR3 sequence is CASSPGHGAQETQYF. CDR3 DNA: TGTGCCAGCTCACCTGGTCACGGGGCTCAAGAGACCCAGTACTTC.

This clonotype was seen a few times. This rearrangement joins TRBV12-3 or TRBV12-4 to TRBJ1-2; no reliable D call. Trimming removed 6 bases at V and 2 bases at J, with 4 bases between. The CDR3 totals 11 residues. CDR3 sequence (DNA): TGTGCCAGCAGGACAAACTATGGCTACACCTTC. Amino acids: CASRTNYGYTF.

This sequence joins TRBV13 and TRBJ2-1, with D unresolved. Deletions cut 2 bases from V and 3 bases from J, with 8 bases between. This CDR3 is built from 14 residues. Looked up from germline, CDR1 is PRHDT and CDR2 is FYEKMQ (reference sequence). The CDR3 DNA reads TGTGCCAGCAGCTTACGAGACAACTACAATGAGCAGTTCTTC. This sequence encodes CASSLRDNYNEQFF. Drawing the rest from reference TRBV13 and TRBJ2-1, the complete variable domain is AAGVIQSPRHLIKEKRETATLKCYPIPRHDTVYWYQQGPGQDPQFLISFYEKMQSDKGSIPDRFSAQQFSDYHSELNMSSLELGDSALYFCASSLRDNYNEQFFGPGTRLTVL.

The CDR3 here is CASSQGGASGRAGNEQFF. CDR3 DNA sequence: TGTGCCAGCAGCCAAGGTGGGGCCAGCGGGAGGGCCGGGAATGAGCAGTTCTTC. The chain joins TRBV3-1 to TRBJ2-1; 10 bases fit TRBD2. Germline loops: CDR1 LGHDT, CDR2 YNNKEL (reference sequence). V was clipped by 1 base and J by 7 bases; unmatched bases: 13. The CDR3 spans 18 residues.

This clonotype was picked up a small number of times. The genes are TRBV5-4 and TRBJ1-1, with D uncertain. Germline V lookup: CDR1 SGHNT, CDR2 YYREEE (reference sequence). The V end was cut by 7 bases, the J end by 1 base, with 8 bases between. CDR3 length: 12 residues. Here the CDR3 DNA reads TGTGCCAGCCGGGCAGCGAACACTGAAGCTTTCTTT. Translating gives CASRAANTEAFF.

The chain has TRBV7-2 and TRBJ2-1; D perhaps matches TRBD1 (6 bases). Trimming left V 5 bases short and J 9 bases short, with 20 bases between. CDR3 length: 15 amino acids. CDR1 is SGHTA and CDR2 is FQGNSA in the germline V gene. The CDR3 nucleotides read TGTGCCAGCAGCCTCATAAGAACAGGGACGGGTGAGCAGTTCTTC. It specifies CASSLIRTGTGEQFF.

This chain links TRBV7-9 with TRBJ2-2; D not resolved. V lost 2 bases, J lost 7 bases, and 11 bases lay in between. CDR3 length equals 14 residues. CDR1 SEHNR and CDR2 FQNEAQ come from the germline V gene (reference sequence). The CDR3 protein is CASSLIPIVGELFF. The CDR3 coding sequence is TGTGCCAGCAGCTTAATTCCCATCGTCGGGGAGCTGTTTTTT.

The chain combines TRBV5-6 with TRBJ2-7; 8 bases align to TRBD2. V was pared by 4 bases and J by 5 bases, with 8 bases of the junction left unmatched. CDR3 length: 14 residues. Germline values: CDR1 SGHDT, CDR2 YYEEEE. This chain's CDR3 is CASSTLAGGDEQYF. The CDR3 DNA reads as TGTGCCAGCAGCACCCTAGCGGGCGGGGACGAGCAGTACTTC.

In its sample, this clonotype was seen a few times. The chain combines TRBV4-3 with TRBJ2-1; 13 positions match TRBD2. V lost 6 bases, J lost 6 bases, and 8 bases stayed unmatched. The CDR3 has 16 amino acids. CDR1 is LGHNA and CDR2 is YSLEER in the germline V gene. The CDR3 here is CASSLTSGGGLNEQFF. The CDR3 bases are TGCGCCAGCAGTCTCACTAGCGGGGGGGGCCTCAATGAGCAGTTCTTC.

The chain combines TRBV2 with TRBJ2-3; 7 bases agree with TRBD1. The CDR3 is 14 amino acids. Looked up from germline, CDR1 is SNHLY and CDR2 is FYNNEI. V was pared by 7 bases and J by 5 bases, with 9 bases of the junction left unmatched. CDR3 amino acids: CASTRATGVDTQYF. The CDR3 DNA reads as TGTGCCAGCACCAGAGCTACAGGGGTAGATACGCAGTATTTT.

The rearrangement joins TRBV3-1 to TRBJ2-5; 13 positions match TRBD2. This CDR3 spans 16 amino acids. The germline V gene has CDR1 LGHDT and CDR2 YNNKEL (reference sequence). V shed 4 bases, J shed 5 bases, and the junction held 7 bases outside the gene matches. For the CDR3, the DNA is TGTGCCAGCAGCCCTCGGACTAGCGGGGGTACGGAGACCCAGTACTTC. It is translated as CASSPRTSGGTETQYF.

This clonotype was counted only a few times. The rearrangement uses TRBV20-1 and TRBJ1-1; TRBD1 matches 7 bases. V lost 3 bases to trimming and J lost 5 bases; unmatched junction nucleotides: 15. Germline CDR1 DFQATT, CDR2 SNEGSKA (reference sequence). This CDR3 region has 16 residues. CDR3 protein: CSASIPLQGRNTEAFF. As DNA, the CDR3 is TGCAGTGCTAGTATCCCCCTACAGGGGAGGAATACTGAAGCTTTCTTT.

This clonotype was seen only a few times. The chain has TRBV5-1 and TRBJ2-1; D gene unclear. Germline V gene data show CDR1 as SGHRS and CDR2 as YFSETQ. This CDR3 is 15 amino acids long. V was cut by 1 base and J by 0 bases, with 8 bases left in between. The CDR3 protein is CASSLSSVSYNEQFF. CDR3 DNA sequence: TGCGCCAGCAGCTTGTCAAGCGTCTCCTACAATGAGCAGTTCTTC. The full variable domain, its missing parts supplied by reference TRBV5-1 and TRBJ2-1, is KAGVTQTPRYLIKTRGQQVTLSCSPISGHRSVSWYQQTPGQGLQFLFEYFSETQRNKGNFPGRFSGRQFSNSRSEMNVSTLELGDSALYLCASSLSSVSYNEQFFGPGTRLTVL.

The gene calls are TRBV20-1 and TRBJ1-2; D possibly corresponds to TRBD1 (5 bases). Trimming cost V 3 bases and J 1 base, with 9 bases left between them. The CDR3 length is 13 residues. Germline-derived CDR1 and CDR2 are DFQATT and SNEGSKA (reference sequence). The CDR3 DNA reads TGCAGTGCTAGCCCTCAGGGTAACTATGGCTACACCTTC. Protein: CSASPQGNYGYTF.

This clonotype was seen only a few times. As DNA, the CDR3 is TGTGCCAGCAGTTTCGGGGGGACCCAGTACTTC. Residues: CASSFGGTQYF. This chain uses TRBV27 with TRBJ2-5; D is possibly TRBD2 (6 bases). This CDR3 is 11 amino acids long. Germline V gene sequence: CDR1 MNHEY, CDR2 SMNVEV (reference sequence). V was pared by 3 bases and J by 7 bases, with 6 bases between.

This clonotype was detected a few times. The chain is built from TRBV5-1 and TRBJ2-1; 8 bases are a match to TRBD1. With V trimmed by 5 bases and J by 2 bases, 15 bases remained unmatched. Germline assignment: CDR1 SGHRS and CDR2 YFSETQ. The CDR3 is 18 amino acids. CDR3: CASREAQRRDRTYNEQFF. The CDR3 coding sequence is TGCGCCAGCAGGGAGGCCCAACGCCGGGACAGGACCTACAATGAGCAGTTCTTC.

The chain combines TRBV7-9 with TRBJ2-5; D could derive from TRBD1 or TRBD2 (7 bases each). Germline lookup yields CDR1 SEHNR and CDR2 FQNEAQ (reference sequence). V shed 0 bases and J shed 1 base, with 12 bases lying between them. The CDR3 is 16 amino acids. The CDR3: CASSLAPGGAQETQYF. In nucleotides, the CDR3 is TGTGCCAGCAGCTTAGCCCCAGGGGGGGCCCAAGAGACCCAGTACTTC.

The CDR3: CASSVGIDSDTQYF. Here the CDR3 DNA reads TGTGCCAGCAGCGTAGGGATAGATTCGGATACGCAGTATTTT. The chain has TRBV9 and TRBJ2-3; D not resolved. The germline CDR1 and CDR2 sequences are SGDLS and YYNGEE. Between the trimmed V and J ends, which lost 0 bases and 6 bases, there was a span of 11 bases. The CDR3 runs 14 residues. The variable domain in full, completed from reference TRBV9 and TRBJ2-3, reads DSGVTQTPKHLITATGQRVTLRCSPRSGDLSVYWYQQSLDQGLQFLIQYYNGEERAKGNILERFSAQQFPDLHSELNLSSLELGDSALYFCASSVGIDSDTQYFGPGTRLTVL.

Comment on this clonotype: At one end the junction does not follow the germline gene, possibly because of a read error. The rearrangement links TRBV10-2 to TRBJ2-1, with D possibly being TRBD1 or TRBD2 (5 bases each). Germline CDR1 reads WSHSY; CDR2 reads SAAADI. The CDR3 length is 14 residues. CDR3 amino acids: CASSESSSGTRKLF. DNA of the CDR3: TGCGCCAGCAGTGAGTCATCCTCCGGGACCAGGAAGCTCTTC.

A few counts support this clonotype. This chain joins TRBV12-3 or TRBV12-4 and TRBJ2-1; maybe TRBD1 (6 bases). V was shortened by 2 bases and J by 4 bases, with 12 bases between the two germline ends. This CDR3 is 15 amino acids long. The CDR3 is CASSLNTGYYNEQFF. DNA of the CDR3: TGTGCCAGCAGTTTAAACACAGGGTATTACAATGAGCAGTTCTTC.

The rearrangement links TRBV20-1 to TRBJ1-5; 8 nucleotides line up with TRBD1. The CDR3 is 15 amino acids. J was trimmed by 0 bases and V by 6 bases; bases with no gene match: 7. Germline CDR1 is DFQATT and CDR2 is SNEGSKA (reference sequence). As DNA, the CDR3 is TGCAGTGCCTGGACAGGGCCTTATAGCAATCAGCCCCAGCATTTT. Its protein product is CSAWTGPYSNQPQHF.

The rearrangement links TRBV14 to TRBJ2-1; D is undetermined. The CDR3 is 11 residues long. The V end was cut by 2 bases, the J end by 9 bases, with 5 bases between. Germline-derived CDR1 and CDR2 are SGHDN and FVKESK. Written as DNA, the CDR3 is TGTGCCAGCAGCCAATTAGCTGAGCAGTTCTTC. Its protein product is CASSQLAEQFF.

The chain employs TRBV12-3 or TRBV12-4 and TRBJ2-6, with D tentatively TRBD1 (5 bases). The CDR3 covers 17 residues. V was cut by 1 base and J by 4 bases, with 14 bases left in between. The CDR3 DNA follows: TGTGCCAGCAGTTTAGAATTTGAAGGGGCCGGGGCCAACGTCCTGACTTTC. Translation: CASSLEFEGAGANVLTF.